The clone carrying this T cell receptor (beta chain) showed up just a few times. Its antigen is undetermined. The entry originates in a study of T-cell reconstitution after alpha-beta-depleted transplantation in children. V shed 5 bases and J 5 bases; nucleotides not matched to a gene: 9. Germline V gene data show CDR1 as PRHDT and CDR2 as FYEKMQ (reference sequence). The length of the CDR3 is 16 residues. Using unique molecular identifiers, the investigators prepared the TCRbeta library. TCRdb recomputed calls from the PCR reads with MiXCR, one row per CDR3 protein. Here the sample spans 750,000 to 950,000 distinct CDR3 sequences, around 15% being singletons. Notes on the study in general: Certain patients had high TCRbeta diversity at day 60, and it came from recipient T cells and thymic progenitors that survived. Alpha-beta T cells present about two months after transplant were reported to originate from several hundred expanded graft clones.

Source: PBMCs, mostly from graft donor cells, taken 360 days after TCRalphabeta/CD19-depleted stem cell transplant. This rearrangement joins TRBV13 to TRBJ2-3; 11 positions agree with TRBD2. This TCR derives from a male patient younger than 18 who had a stem cell transplant for acute lymphoblastic leukemia, so the T cells may come from the graft donor. The CDR3 DNA is TGTGCCAGCAGCCTCCGACTAGCGGGACGGGTAGATACGCAGTATTTT. Translation gives CASSLRLAGRVDTQYF.